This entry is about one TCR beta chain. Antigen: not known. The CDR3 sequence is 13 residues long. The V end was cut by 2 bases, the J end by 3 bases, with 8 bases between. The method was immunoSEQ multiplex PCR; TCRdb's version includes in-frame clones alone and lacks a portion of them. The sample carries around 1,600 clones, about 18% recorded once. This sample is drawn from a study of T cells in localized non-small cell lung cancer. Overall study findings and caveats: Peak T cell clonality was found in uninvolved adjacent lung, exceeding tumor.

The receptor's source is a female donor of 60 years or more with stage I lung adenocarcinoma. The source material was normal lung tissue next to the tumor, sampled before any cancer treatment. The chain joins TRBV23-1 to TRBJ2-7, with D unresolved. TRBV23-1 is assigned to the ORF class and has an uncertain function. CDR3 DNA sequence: TGCGCCAGCAGTCAAAGGGCTTTCTACGAGCAGTACTTC. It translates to CASSQRAFYEQYF.